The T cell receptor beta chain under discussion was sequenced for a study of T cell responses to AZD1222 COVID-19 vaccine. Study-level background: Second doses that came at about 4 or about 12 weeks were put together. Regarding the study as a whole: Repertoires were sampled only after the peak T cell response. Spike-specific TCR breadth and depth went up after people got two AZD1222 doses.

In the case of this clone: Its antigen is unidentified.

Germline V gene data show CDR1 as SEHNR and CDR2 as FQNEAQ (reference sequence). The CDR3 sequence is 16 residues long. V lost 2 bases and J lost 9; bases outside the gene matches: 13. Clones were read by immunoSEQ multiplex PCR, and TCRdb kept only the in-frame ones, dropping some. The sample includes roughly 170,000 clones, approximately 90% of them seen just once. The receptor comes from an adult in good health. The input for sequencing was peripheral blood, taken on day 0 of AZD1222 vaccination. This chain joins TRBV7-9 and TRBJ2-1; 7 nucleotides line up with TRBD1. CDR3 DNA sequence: TGTGCCAGCAGCTTATGTCTCGGGCCAGGGGGATGTGAGCAGTTCTTC. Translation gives CASSLCLGPGGCEQFF.